One sample yielded the 31 T cell receptor beta chains listed below, sequenced in a study of blood T cell repertoires in COVID-19. Sequencing used immunoSEQ multiplex PCR; TCRdb keeps in-frame clones, though not all of them. The sample carries about 200,000 clones, roughly 79% recorded once. The source material was PBMCs or T cells enriched from blood (not recorded which). Receptor source: a man aged 35 to 55 who had recovered from COVID-19.

The chain links TRBV13 to TRBJ1-2; TRBD1 agrees at 8 bases. Trimming cost V 4 bases and J 8 bases; bases outside gene matches: 6. Germline assignment: CDR1 PRHDT and CDR2 FYEKMQ (reference sequence). This CDR3 region has 13 residues. The CDR3 is CASSSGTGKGYTF. CDR3 nucleotide sequence: TGTGCCAGCAGCTCCGGGACAGGAAAGGGCTACACCTTC.

The CDR3 protein is CASSVKQGAGAEQYF. CDR3 bases: TGTGCCAGCAGCGTTAAACAGGGGGCCGGGGCCGAGCAGTACTTC. V is TRBV5-4 and J is TRBJ2-7; 9 bases map to TRBD1. Germline V CDR1 and CDR2: SGHNT, YYREEE (reference sequence). The V gene end was trimmed by 4 bases and the J gene end by 6 bases; junction bases not matched to a gene: 11. The CDR3 runs to 15 residues.

The V call is TRBV20-1, the J call TRBJ2-3; 8 positions match TRBD2. Looked up from germline, CDR1 is DFQATT and CDR2 is SNEGSKA (reference sequence). The CDR3 is made up of 16 amino acids. V shed 3 bases, J shed 2 bases, and the junction held 10 bases outside the gene matches. CDR3 in amino acids: CSASKGNSGATDTQYF. CDR3 DNA sequence: TGCAGTGCTAGTAAGGGGAATAGCGGGGCCACAGATACGCAGTATTTT.

The chain combines TRBV5-4 with TRBJ2-7; D uncertain. Germline V gene sequence: CDR1 SGHNT, CDR2 YYREEE (reference sequence). The germline V and J ends were trimmed by 4 bases and 3 bases, with 11 bases remaining between them. The CDR3 covers 13 residues. The CDR3 DNA reads as TGTGCCAGCAGCCAGGTAGTGGGCTACGAGCAGTACTTC. Encoded protein: CASSQVVGYEQYF.

The chain links TRBV20-1 to TRBJ2-7; D is possibly TRBD1 (5 bases). Trimming took 3 bases from V and 0 from J, leaving 6 bases between them. This CDR3 contains 12 residues. CDR1 and CDR2 (germline): DFQATT, SNEGSKA (reference sequence). The CDR3 sequence is CSASDSSYEQYF. The CDR3 DNA reads TGCAGTGCTAGTGACAGCTCCTACGAGCAGTACTTC.

V is TRBV7-9 and J is TRBJ2-2, with TRBD2 matching over 8 bases. The trim removed 5 bases at V and 4 bases at J, leaving 6 bases unmatched. CDR1 and CDR2 from the germline V gene are SEHNR and FQNEAQ (reference sequence). The CDR3 sequence is 15 residues long. CDR3 loop: CASSTGLAVTGELFF. The CDR3 DNA is TGTGCCAGCAGCACAGGACTAGCTGTCACCGGGGAGCTGTTTTTT.

The chain links TRBV29-1 to TRBJ1-2, with no clear D. Germline CDR1 is SQVTM and CDR2 is ANQGSEA. CDR3 length: 15 residues. Trimming took off 6 bases at V and 2 bases at J, with 19 bases between the two ends. CDR3 sequence: CSVRRPGRGNYGYTF. The DNA for the CDR3 is TGCAGCGTACGCCGCCCCGGGCGGGGAAACTATGGCTACACCTTC.

Concerning this clone: Additional DNA sequences in this sample encode the identical CDR3. The V and J genes are TRBV12-3 or TRBV12-4 and TRBJ1-1; unclear D gene. V lost 6 bases and J lost 1, with 9 bases in between. The CDR3 totals 13 residues. In DNA form, the CDR3 reads TGTGCCAGCAGGGCCCGGGGGAACACTGAAGCTTTCTTT. Translated, it gives CASRARGNTEAFF.

CDR3 region: CASSPLIQGLHYGYTF. CDR3 in DNA: TGCGCCAGCAGCCCGCTTATACAGGGGCTCCACTATGGCTACACCTTC. The genes are TRBV4-1 and TRBJ1-2, with TRBD1 matching 7 bases. This CDR3 has 16 amino acids. J was trimmed by 3 bases and V by 4 bases; bases with no gene match: 11. Germline V gene lookup returns CDR1 MGHRA and CDR2 YSYEKL.

This clone has only a few counts. The genes are TRBV7-2 and TRBJ1-1, with D uncertain. V lost 2 bases and J 0 bases, leaving 10 bases between the germline ends. CDR3 length equals 15 residues. CDR1 and CDR2 from the germline V gene are SGHTA and FQGNSA. The CDR3 nucleotides read TGTGCCAGCAGCTTACTGGGCTCCATGAACACTGAAGCTTTCTTT. It translates to CASSLLGSMNTEAFF.

V usage is TRBV28 and J usage is TRBJ1-5; D perhaps matches TRBD1 (6 bases). The CDR3 loop spans 15 amino acids. Deletions cut 7 bases from V and 7 bases from J, with 20 bases between. Germline V gene lookup returns CDR1 MDHEN and CDR2 SYDVKM. CDR3 nucleotides: TGTGCCAGCACATCTTTGCAGGGGCTAAACCAGCCCCAGCATTTT. This sequence encodes CASTSLQGLNQPQHF.

This chain joins TRBV4-3 and TRBJ1-2; D possibly corresponds to TRBD1 (6 bases). The CDR3 is made up of 14 amino acids. The V end lost 0 bases, the J end lost 7 bases, and 12 bases lay between the germline ends. Germline V gene lookup returns CDR1 LGHNA and CDR2 YSLEER. The CDR3 bases are TGCGCCAGCAGCCAAGAGGGGGCGTTGAGTGGCTACACCTTC. The encoded protein is CASSQEGALSGYTF.

V is TRBV12-3 or TRBV12-4 and J is TRBJ2-7; 8 nucleotides match TRBD1. V lost 1 base and J lost 4; bases outside the gene matches: 0. The CDR3 length is 13 residues. The CDR3 DNA is TGTGCCAGCAGTTTAGGACAGGGGTACGAGCAGTACTTC. Translated, it gives CASSLGQGYEQYF.

The CDR3 sequence is CASSSASGGALRSTDTQYF. CDR3 DNA: TGTGCCAGCAGTTCCGCTAGCGGGGGGGCCTTACGGAGCACAGATACGCAGTATTTT. The chain recombines TRBV28 with TRBJ2-3; 12 bases align to TRBD2. The CDR3 is made up of 19 amino acids. V lost 4 bases to trimming and J lost 0 bases; unmatched junction nucleotides: 11. Per the germline V gene, CDR1 is MDHEN and CDR2 is SYDVKM.

The J gene is TRBJ2-3, the V gene TRBV14; possible D gene TRBD1, 6 bases. Trimming took 0 bases from V and 2 from J, leaving 9 bases between them. In germline, CDR1 is SGHDN, CDR2 FVKESK. The CDR3 consists of 15 residues. The CDR3 sequence is CASSQDWTVTDTQYF. The CDR3, as DNA: TGTGCCAGCAGCCAAGATTGGACAGTCACAGATACGCAGTATTTT. Looking up the rest from reference TRBV14 and TRBJ2-3 gives the full variable domain: EAGVTQFPSHSVIEKGQTVTLRCDPISGHDNLYWYRRVMGKEIKFLLHFVKESKQDESGMPNNRFLAERTGGTYSTLKVQPAELEDSGVYFCASSQDWTVTDTQYFGPGTRLTVL.

The CDR3 sequence: CASSEVWGSITQYF. The CDR3 coding sequence is TGTGCCAGCAGTGAAGTATGGGGCTCAATCACCCAGTACTTC. The rearrangement uses TRBV2 and TRBJ2-5; maybe TRBD1 (5 bases). CDR3 length: 14 residues. CDR1 SNHLY and CDR2 FYNNEI come from the germline V gene. V dropped 1 base and J dropped 8 bases, with 14 bases sitting between them. Combining the CDR3 with reference TRBV2 and TRBJ2-5 gives the whole variable domain EPEVTQTPSHQVTQMGQEVILRCVPISNHLYFYWYRQILGQKVEFLVSFYNNEISEKSEIFDDQFSVERPDGSNFTLKIRSTKLEDSAMYFCASSEVWGSITQYFGPGTRLLVL.

The table lists this clone with a count of one. V gene TRBV7-9 combines with J gene TRBJ1-2; D possibly corresponds to TRBD1 (6 bases). Trimming took 5 bases from V and 7 from J, leaving 17 bases between them. The V gene's germline CDR1 is SEHNR and CDR2 FQNEAQ (reference sequence). CDR3 size: 14 residues. The CDR3 DNA sequence: TGTGCCAGCAGCCCAGGGATGGGGGCGCTTGGCTACACCTTC. Translated: CASSPGMGALGYTF.

This chain links TRBV14 with TRBJ1-1; D may be TRBD1 (6 bases). Trimming left V 2 bases short and J 8 bases short, with 18 bases between. CDR3 length: 15 residues. CDR1 and CDR2 from the germline V gene are SGHDN and FVKESK. As DNA, the CDR3 is TGTGCCAGCAGCCAATTTAGGGGGATGAATACCGAAGCTTTCTTT. Translating gives CASSQFRGMNTEAFF. Based on the CDR3 plus reference TRBV14 and TRBJ1-1, the full variable domain is EAGVTQFPSHSVIEKGQTVTLRCDPISGHDNLYWYRRVMGKEIKFLLHFVKESKQDESGMPNNRFLAERTGGTYSTLKVQPAELEDSGVYFCASSQFRGMNTEAFFGQGTRLTVV.

This clone was observed once. CDR3 DNA sequence: TGTGCCAGCAGTCTCCCCTATGAGCAGTTCTTC. Protein sequence: CASSLPYEQFF. The chain carries TRBV12-3 or TRBV12-4 and TRBJ2-1; no clear D. Trimming stripped 5 bases from V and 8 bases from J, with 7 bases between. There are 11 residues in the CDR3.

The sample holds one count of this clone. The rearrangement uses TRBV27 and TRBJ2-7; 11 bases agree with TRBD2. This CDR3 comprises 18 residues. Germline lookup yields CDR1 MNHEY and CDR2 SMNVEV (reference sequence). V shed 8 bases, J shed 4 bases, and the junction held 19 bases outside the gene matches. The CDR3 here is CASPFLGLAGPLGYEQYF. In DNA form, the CDR3 reads TGTGCCAGCCCCTTTCTCGGACTAGCGGGCCCCCTGGGGTACGAGCAGTACTTC.

The chain is built from TRBV29-1 and TRBJ1-2; D is uncertain. This CDR3 contains 10 residues. The germline gives CDR1 SQVTM, CDR2 ANQGSEA. V lost 4 bases and J lost 6, with 6 bases in between. CDR3 sequence reads: CSVAGNGYTF. CDR3 sequence (DNA): TGCAGCGTTGCGGGGAATGGCTACACCTTC.

The sample holds a few counts of this clone. The chain combines TRBV4-1 with TRBJ1-1, with a tentative D call TRBD1 (6 bases). V lost 4 bases, J lost 11 bases, and 14 bases lay in between. Germline-derived CDR1 and CDR2 are MGHRA and YSYEKL. CDR3 size: 12 residues. CDR3 coding DNA: TGCGCCAGCAGCCTAACAGGGTTAGGGGCTTTCTTT. Translation: CASSLTGLGAFF.

The V and J genes are TRBV11-3 and TRBJ2-3; tentatively, D is TRBD2 (5 bases). CDR3 size: 15 residues. Trimming took off 4 bases at V and 0 bases at J, with 11 bases between the two ends. Germline V gives CDR1 SGHNT, CDR2 YENEEA. The CDR3 nucleotides are TGTGCCAGCAGCTCCAGCGGAGCTAGCACAGATACGCAGTATTTT. Translated: CASSSSGASTDTQYF.

The chain uses TRBV15 and TRBJ1-2; TRBD1 agrees at 9 bases. V lost 0 bases, J lost 4 bases, and 6 bases stayed unmatched. The CDR3 spans 16 residues. Germline V gene sequence: CDR1 LNHNV, CDR2 YYDKDF (reference sequence). The CDR3 DNA is TGTGCCACCAGCAGAGACAGGGACAGGGCGTCCTATGGCTACACCTTC. This encodes CATSRDRDRASYGYTF.

J is TRBJ2-3 and V is TRBV15, with a possible D match to TRBD1 (7 bases). Looked up from germline, CDR1 is LNHNV and CDR2 is YYDKDF (reference sequence). The CDR3 is made up of 18 amino acids. Trimming stripped 4 bases from V and 3 bases from J, with 23 bases between. CDR3 sequence (DNA): TGTGCCACCAGCACCCAAATCAGGGGCAGGGGGAGGACAGATACGCAGTATTTT. Translation: CATSTQIRGRGRTDTQYF. The full variable domain, its missing parts supplied by reference TRBV15 and TRBJ2-3, is DAMVIQNPRYQVTQFGKPVTLSCSQTLNHNVMYWYQQKSSQAPKLLFHYYDKDFNNEADTPDNFQSRRPNTSFCFLDIRSPGLGDTAMYLCATSTQIRGRGRTDTQYFGPGTRLTVL.

The chain has TRBV15 and TRBJ1-6; no definite D call. CDR1 and CDR2 from the germline V gene are LNHNV and YYDKDF (reference sequence). Trimming removed 1 base from V and 10 bases from J, with 11 bases in between. This CDR3 is built from 14 residues. CDR3 in amino acids: CATSRGPVRSPLHF. The CDR3 region has the DNA TGTGCCACCAGCAGAGGCCCAGTCAGGTCACCCCTCCACTTT.

The chain recombines TRBV12-3 or TRBV12-4 with TRBJ1-5; D call uncertain. This CDR3 comprises 12 residues. V was pared by 3 bases and J by 5 bases, with 5 bases between. CDR3 nucleotide sequence: TGTGCCAGCAGTTTTTCGGATCAGCCCCAGCATTTT. Translation gives CASSFSDQPQHF.

The rearrangement links TRBV5-1 to TRBJ2-3; D is uncertain. The CDR3 spans 14 residues. V lost 0 bases to trimming and J lost 2 bases, with 7 bases between them. Germline V gene data show CDR1 as SGHRS and CDR2 as YFSETQ. The DNA of the CDR3 is TGCGCCAGCAGCTTGGTCGCGCACACAGATACGCAGTATTTT. Protein product: CASSLVAHTDTQYF. The full variable domain, in which reference TRBV5-1 and TRBJ2-3 provide the parts outside the CDR3, is KAGVTQTPRYLIKTRGQQVTLSCSPISGHRSVSWYQQTPGQGLQFLFEYFSETQRNKGNFPGRFSGRQFSNSRSEMNVSTLELGDSALYLCASSLVAHTDTQYFGPGTRLTVL.

The J gene is TRBJ2-5, the V gene TRBV2; possibly TRBD1 for D (6 bases). The CDR3 length is 14 residues. Germline CDR1 is SNHLY and CDR2 is FYNNEI. V was trimmed by 5 bases and J by 3 bases, leaving 13 bases between them. The CDR3 region is CASSPDRRKETQYF. DNA of the CDR3: TGTGCCAGCAGTCCTGACAGGAGGAAAGAGACCCAGTACTTC.

The rearrangement joins TRBV11-3 to TRBJ2-2, with 7 bases lining up with TRBD1. The CDR3 contains 15 residues. The junction had 8 bases not matched to a gene; V was cut back by 5 bases and J by 5 bases. Germline V lookup: CDR1 SGHNT, CDR2 YENEEA. CDR3 loop: CASSKGQVGTGELFF. CDR3 nucleotide sequence: TGTGCCAGCAGCAAAGGACAGGTCGGGACCGGGGAGCTGTTTTTT.

About this clone: Other DNA sequences in the same sample also yield this CDR3. V is TRBV28 and J is TRBJ1-2, with D hard to call. Germline assignment: CDR1 MDHEN and CDR2 SYDVKM. CDR3 length: 12 residues. Trimming took 5 bases from V and 4 from J, leaving 8 bases between them. The CDR3 is CASSLSVYGYTF. CDR3 DNA: TGTGCCAGCAGTCTCTCTGTCTATGGCTACACCTTC.